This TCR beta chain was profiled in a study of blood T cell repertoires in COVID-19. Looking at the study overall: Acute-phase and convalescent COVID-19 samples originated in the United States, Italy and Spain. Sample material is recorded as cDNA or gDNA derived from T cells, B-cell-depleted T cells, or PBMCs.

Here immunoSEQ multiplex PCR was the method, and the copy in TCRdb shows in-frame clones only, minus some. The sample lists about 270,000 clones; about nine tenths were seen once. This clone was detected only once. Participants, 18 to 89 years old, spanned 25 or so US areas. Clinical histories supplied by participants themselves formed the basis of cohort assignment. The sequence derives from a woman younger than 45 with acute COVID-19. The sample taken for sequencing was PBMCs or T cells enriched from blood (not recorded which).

CDR3 DNA sequence: TGTGCCAGCAGTACCCCCGCCAGCGGGCTAACCGGGGAGCTGTTTTTT. Translated, it gives CASSTPASGLTGELFF. The V gene is TRBV28, the J gene TRBJ2-2, with D possibly matching TRBD2 (6 bases). V was pared by 5 bases and J by 5 bases, with 18 bases between. The germline gives CDR1 MDHEN, CDR2 SYDVKM. This CDR3 has 16 amino acids.